A single sample gave rise to the 24 T cell receptor beta chains below, sequenced in a study of blood T cell repertoires in COVID-19. Clones were sequenced by immunoSEQ multiplex PCR, and TCRdb holds only the in-frame ones, with some missing. The table has around 70,000 clones, roughly nine tenths seen once. The sample taken for sequencing was peripheral blood. Source of these receptors: a human donor in a cohort sampled during active COVID-19.

This chain uses TRBV19 with TRBJ2-3; 13 nucleotides align to TRBD2. Germline CDR1 LNHDA, CDR2 SQIVND (reference sequence). The trim removed 8 bases at V and 0 bases at J, leaving 2 bases unmatched. This CDR3 region has 15 residues. CDR3 loop: CASEGLAGSTDTQYF. For the CDR3, the DNA is TGTGCCAGTGAGGGACTAGCGGGGAGCACAGATACGCAGTATTTT. The full variable domain, with the rest looked up from reference TRBV19 and TRBJ2-3, is DGGITQSPKYLFRKEGQNVTLSCEQNLNHDAMYWYRQDPGQGLRLIYYSQIVNDFQKGDIAEGYSVSREKKESFPLTVTSAQKNPTAFYLCASEGLAGSTDTQYFGPGTRLTVL.

V gene TRBV19 combines with J gene TRBJ2-7, with TRBD2 identical over 11 bases. CDR1 and CDR2 from the germline V gene are LNHDA and SQIVND (reference sequence). Trimming cost V 3 bases and J 3 bases; bases outside gene matches: 7. This CDR3 has 16 amino acids. The CDR3 is CASSIRAGLAGYEQYF. CDR3 coding DNA: TGTGCCAGTAGTATCCGGGCTGGACTAGCGGGCTACGAGCAGTACTTC.

This rearrangement joins TRBV7-8 to TRBJ1-2; D is ambiguous. The CDR3 covers 14 residues. The V and J ends lost 1 base and 3 bases respectively, with 9 bases between them. Germline V gives CDR1 SGHVS, CDR2 FQNEAQ. DNA of the CDR3: TGTGCCAGCAGCTTAGGTCGAGGCGACTATGGCTACACCTTC. As protein: CASSLGRGDYGYTF.

V gene TRBV7-2 combines with J gene TRBJ2-2, with 10 bases matching TRBD2. V lost 2 bases, J lost 4 bases, and 10 bases stayed unmatched. Germline CDR1 SGHTA, CDR2 FQGNSA. The CDR3 has 18 residues. The DNA for the CDR3 is TGTGCCAGCAGCTTAAGTTTTGGAAAGCGGGGGGGCACCGGGGAGCTGTTTTTT. Translation: CASSLSFGKRGGTGELFF.

The chain has TRBV3-1 (or the pseudogene TRBV3-2) and TRBJ2-1; 7 positions match TRBD2. J lost 8 bases, V lost 2 bases, and 18 bases had no gene match. Germline V lookup: CDR1 LGHDT, CDR2 YNNKEL (reference sequence). This CDR3 is built from 18 residues. CDR3 DNA: TGTGCCAGCAGCCAAACAACTAGCGCGACGGGGCCCCGGGATGAGCAGTTCTTC. Its protein is CASSQTTSATGPRDEQFF.

This sequence joins TRBV2 and TRBJ1-5, with 8 nucleotides matching TRBD1. Trimming at V came to 4 bases and at J to 4 bases, leaving 6 bases not matched to a gene. Per germline, CDR1 SNHLY and CDR2 FYNNEI. The CDR3 covers 15 residues. The CDR3 bases are TGTGCCAGCAGTGGGACAGGGTTTGAGAATCAGCCCCAGCATTTT. It translates to CASSGTGFENQPQHF.

This chain connects TRBV30 to TRBJ2-7, with 7 bases aligning to TRBD2. In germline, CDR1 is GTSNPN, CDR2 SVGIG (reference sequence). Unmatched junction bases numbered 7, after V lost 5 bases and J lost 6 bases. The CDR3 consists of 12 residues. Written as DNA, the CDR3 is TGTGCCTGGGGACTAGTTAACTCCGAGCAGTACTTC. Its translation: CAWGLVNSEQYF.

This chain links TRBV7-8 with TRBJ2-3; TRBD2 matches at 8 bases. This CDR3 comprises 17 residues. Germline CDR1 SGHVS, CDR2 FQNEAQ. V trimming: 5 bases; J trimming: 2 bases; junction bases outside the gene matches: 12. Here the CDR3 reads CASSPRAGGGHTDTQYF. CDR3 nucleotides: TGTGCCAGCAGCCCACGGGCCGGCGGGGGGCACACAGATACGCAGTATTTT.

The rearrangement links TRBV24-1 to TRBJ2-4; TRBD1 matches at 9 bases. Germline V lookup: CDR1 KGHDR, CDR2 SFDVKD. This CDR3 region has 17 residues. V shed 4 bases and J 1 base; nucleotides not matched to a gene: 7. CDR3 sequence (DNA): TGTGCCACCAGTGACACCCGACAGGGGGATGCCAAAAACATTCAGTACTTC. Translation: CATSDTRQGDAKNIQYF.

V and J are TRBV5-1 and TRBJ1-4, with D maybe TRBD1 (6 bases). Germline V CDR1 and CDR2: SGHRS, YFSETQ. The V end lost 3 bases, the J end lost 7 bases, and 28 bases lay between the germline ends. The CDR3 runs to 19 residues. The CDR3 sequence is CASSWGLDSLVGVGEKLFF. CDR3 in DNA: TGCGCCAGCAGCTGGGGCCTGGACAGCTTGGTCGGGGTCGGTGAAAAACTGTTTTTT.

This rearrangement joins TRBV2 to TRBJ2-7; D may be TRBD2 (6 bases). Trimming pared 4 bases from V and 6 bases from J, leaving 10 bases between. Germline lookup yields CDR1 SNHLY and CDR2 FYNNEI. This CDR3 is built from 12 residues. The CDR3 nucleotides are TGTGCCAGCAGTGTGAACGGGGGCGAGCAGTACTTC. Protein product: CASSVNGGEQYF.

The rearrangement uses TRBV7-2 and TRBJ1-2, with TRBD1 identical over 10 bases. Germline V lookup: CDR1 SGHTA, CDR2 FQGNSA. Losses at the gene ends were 5 bases for V and 8 bases for J; bases not matched to a gene: 11. CDR3 length equals 15 residues. The CDR3 sequence: CASSLTSTGGKGYTF. CDR3 in DNA: TGTGCCAGCAGCCTTACCTCGACAGGGGGCAAGGGCTACACCTTC.

V and J are TRBV6-1 and TRBJ1-5; D is uncertain. Germline values: CDR1 MNHNS, CDR2 SASEGT. The CDR3 loop spans 13 amino acids. Trimming shortened V by 2 bases and J by 2 bases, and 4 bases separated the two germline ends. The DNA for the CDR3 is TGTGCCAGCAGTGAACGTGGCAATCAGCCCCAGCATTTT. Encoded protein: CASSERGNQPQHF.

The gene calls are TRBV19 and TRBJ2-1, with D tentatively TRBD2 (5 bases). CDR3 size: 13 residues. Germline values: CDR1 LNHDA, CDR2 SQIVND (reference sequence). V lost 7 bases to trimming and J lost 6 bases, with 13 bases between them. The CDR3 spells CASNSGGGNEQFF. The CDR3 nucleotides read TGTGCCAGTAACTCAGGAGGAGGCAATGAGCAGTTCTTC.

This clone appeared a single time. J is TRBJ2-3 and V is TRBV3-1 (or the pseudogene TRBV3-2), with a possible D match to TRBD2 (5 bases). The CDR3 is 14 amino acids. V was pared by 8 bases and J by 1 base, with 13 bases between. Germline loops: CDR1 LGHDT, CDR2 YNNKEL (reference sequence). CDR3 nucleotide sequence: TGTGCCAGCTTGGGCGGGTTGGGCACAGATACGCAGTATTTT. Encoded protein: CASLGGLGTDTQYF.

The chain joins TRBV6-5 to TRBJ1-2; the match to TRBD1 covers 10 bases. CDR1 and CDR2 (germline): MNHEY, SVGAGI. V shed 4 bases, J shed 1 base, and the junction held 3 bases outside the gene matches. The CDR3 runs 15 residues. CDR3 coding DNA: TGTGCCAGCAGTTGGGGGGACAGGGGTAACTATGGCTACACCTTC. It yields the protein CASSWGDRGNYGYTF.

The rearrangement joins TRBV6-5 to TRBJ1-1; D is perhaps TRBD1 (5 bases). Germline V gives CDR1 MNHEY, CDR2 SVGAGI. The V end lost 7 bases, the J end lost 8 bases, and 20 bases lay between the germline ends. The length of the CDR3 is 14 residues. CDR3 sequence reads: CASKRREQVPEAFF. In nucleotides, the CDR3 is TGTGCCAGCAAGAGGCGCGAACAGGTACCCGAAGCTTTCTTT.

CDR3 in amino acids: CASRLGSSGNTIYF. The CDR3 region has the DNA TGTGCCAGCAGACTAGGTAGCTCTGGAAACACCATATATTTT. The chain uses TRBV28 and TRBJ1-3; no clear D. Trimming removed 6 bases at V and 0 bases at J, with 9 bases between. The germline V gene has CDR1 MDHEN and CDR2 SYDVKM. This CDR3 spans 14 amino acids.

The J gene is TRBJ2-1, the V gene TRBV7-2, with 7 bases matching TRBD2. The CDR3 totals 14 residues. Germline V CDR1 and CDR2: SGHTA, FQGNSA. Trimming took 5 bases from V and 6 from J; bases not matched to a gene: 7. CDR3 protein: CASSARLAVNEQFF. The CDR3 DNA sequence: TGTGCCAGCAGCGCTCGACTAGCTGTCAATGAGCAGTTCTTC.

The CDR3 DNA follows: TGTGCCAGCAGCCGTTCCGTCGGGAGGGGAGAGACCCAGTACTTC. Its protein product is CASSRSVGRGETQYF. The gene calls are TRBV3-1 (or the pseudogene TRBV3-2) and TRBJ2-5; TRBD2 matches at 8 bases. CDR1 LGHDT and CDR2 YNNKEL come from the germline V gene (reference sequence). V was clipped by 4 bases and J by 4 bases; unmatched bases: 8. This CDR3 has 15 amino acids.

This sequence joins TRBV5-1 and TRBJ2-7; 15 nucleotides agree with TRBD2. The length of the CDR3 is 18 residues. J was trimmed by 2 bases and V by 2 bases; bases with no gene match: 8. The germline V gene encodes CDR1 SGHRS and CDR2 YFSETQ. CDR3 nucleotide sequence: TGCGCCAGCAGCTTCACCGGGACTAGCGGGGGGCCGGCCTACGAGCAGTACTTC. Amino acid sequence: CASSFTGTSGGPAYEQYF.

This clone was counted between two and nine times. This chain links TRBV4-3 with TRBJ1-4, with TRBD1 matching 7 bases. The germline CDR1 and CDR2 sequences are LGHNA and YSLEER. This CDR3 is 14 amino acids long. The V gene end was trimmed by 4 bases and the J gene end by 8 bases; junction bases not matched to a gene: 7. CDR3 sequence (DNA): TGCGCCAGCAGCCTAGCTTGGACAGGCGAAAAACTGTTTTTT. Its translation: CASSLAWTGEKLFF.

V is TRBV20-1 and J is TRBJ2-1; D is ambiguous. CDR3 size: 11 residues. Trimming pared 5 bases from V and 2 bases from J, leaving 4 bases between. Germline assignment: CDR1 DFQATT and CDR2 SNEGSKA (reference sequence). This CDR3 reads CSASTYNEQFF. Written as DNA, the CDR3 is TGCAGTGCTTCTACCTACAATGAGCAGTTCTTC.

The rearrangement uses TRBV27 and TRBJ2-7; D call uncertain. CDR3 length: 15 amino acids. V lost 2 bases and J lost 5, with 16 bases in between. CDR1 and CDR2 (germline): MNHEY, SMNVEV (reference sequence). The CDR3, as DNA: TGTGCCAGCAGTTTAGCGGCGGCCAGAGTCCACGAGCAGTACTTC. It is translated as CASSLAAARVHEQYF.